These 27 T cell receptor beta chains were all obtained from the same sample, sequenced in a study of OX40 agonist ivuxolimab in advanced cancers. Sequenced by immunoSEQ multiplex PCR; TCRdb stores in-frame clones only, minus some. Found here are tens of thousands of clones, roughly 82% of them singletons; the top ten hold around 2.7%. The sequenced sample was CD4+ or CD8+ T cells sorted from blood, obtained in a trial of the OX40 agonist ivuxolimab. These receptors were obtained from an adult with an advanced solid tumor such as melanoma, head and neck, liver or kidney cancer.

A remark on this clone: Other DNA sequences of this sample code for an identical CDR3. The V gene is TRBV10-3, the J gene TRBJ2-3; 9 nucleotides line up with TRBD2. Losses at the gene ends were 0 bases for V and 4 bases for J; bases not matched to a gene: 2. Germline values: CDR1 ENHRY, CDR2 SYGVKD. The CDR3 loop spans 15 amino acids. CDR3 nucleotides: TGTGCCATCAGTGAGTCGAGCGGGGGGCCAGATACGCAGTATTTT. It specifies CAISESSGGPDTQYF.

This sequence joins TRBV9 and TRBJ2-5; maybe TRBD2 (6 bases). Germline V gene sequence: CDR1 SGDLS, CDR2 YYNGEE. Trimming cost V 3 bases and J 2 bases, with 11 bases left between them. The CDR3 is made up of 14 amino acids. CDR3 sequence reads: CASSAGDLQETQYF. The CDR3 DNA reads TGTGCCAGCAGCGCCGGGGACTTACAAGAGACCCAGTACTTC.

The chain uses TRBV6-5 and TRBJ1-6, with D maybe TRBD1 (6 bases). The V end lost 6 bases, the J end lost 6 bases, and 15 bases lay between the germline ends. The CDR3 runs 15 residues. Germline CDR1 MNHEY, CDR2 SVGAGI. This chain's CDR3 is CASSLAGATNSPLHF. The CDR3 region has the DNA TGTGCCAGCAGCCTCGCGGGGGCGACTAATTCACCCCTCCACTTT.

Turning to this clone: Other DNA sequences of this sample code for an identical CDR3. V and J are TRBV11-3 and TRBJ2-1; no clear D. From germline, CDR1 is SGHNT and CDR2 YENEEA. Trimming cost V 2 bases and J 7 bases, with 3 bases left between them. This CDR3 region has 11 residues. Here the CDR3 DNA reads TGTGCCAGCAGCTTACGGAATGAGCAGTTCTTC. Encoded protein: CASSLRNEQFF.

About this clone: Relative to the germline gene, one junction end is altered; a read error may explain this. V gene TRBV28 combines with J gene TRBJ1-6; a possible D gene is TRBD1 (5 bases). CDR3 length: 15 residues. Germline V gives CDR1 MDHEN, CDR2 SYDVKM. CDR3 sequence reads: CASSLGGSSDSPPHF. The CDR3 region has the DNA TGTGCCAGCAGTTTAGGGGGGTCGAGTGATTCACCCCCCCACTTT.

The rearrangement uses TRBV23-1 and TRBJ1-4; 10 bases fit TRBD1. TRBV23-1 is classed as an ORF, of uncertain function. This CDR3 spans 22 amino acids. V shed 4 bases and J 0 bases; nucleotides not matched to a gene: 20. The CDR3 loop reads CASSPGCLKRDRGQSTNEKLFF. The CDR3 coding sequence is TGCGCCAGCAGTCCCGGATGTTTGAAACGGGACAGGGGACAATCAACTAATGAAAAACTGTTTTTT.

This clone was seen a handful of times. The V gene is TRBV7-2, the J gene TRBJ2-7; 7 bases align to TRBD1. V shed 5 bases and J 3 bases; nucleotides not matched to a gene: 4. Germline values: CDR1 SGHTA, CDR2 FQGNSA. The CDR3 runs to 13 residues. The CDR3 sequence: CASSIGTVYEQYF. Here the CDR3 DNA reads TGTGCCAGCAGCATCGGGACAGTCTACGAGCAGTACTTC.

Here the CDR3 reads CASSPGTGSYEQYF. DNA of the CDR3: TGTGCCAGCAGCCCCGGGACAGGATCCTACGAGCAGTACTTC. V and J are TRBV7-3 and TRBJ2-7, with 8 bases matching TRBD1. Germline V gene data show CDR1 as SGHTA and CDR2 as FQGTGA. This CDR3 contains 14 residues. The J segment lost 1 base and the V segment lost 5 bases, leaving 4 bases of the junction unmatched.

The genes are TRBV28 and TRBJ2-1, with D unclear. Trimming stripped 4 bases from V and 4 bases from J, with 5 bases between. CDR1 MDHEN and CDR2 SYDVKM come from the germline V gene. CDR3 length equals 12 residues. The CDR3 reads CASSSVYNEQFF. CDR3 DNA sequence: TGTGCCAGCAGTTCCGTTTACAATGAGCAGTTCTTC.

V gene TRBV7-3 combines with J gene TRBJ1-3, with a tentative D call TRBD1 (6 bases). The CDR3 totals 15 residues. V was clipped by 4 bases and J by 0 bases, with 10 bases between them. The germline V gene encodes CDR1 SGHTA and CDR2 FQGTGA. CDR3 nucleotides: TGTGCCAGCAGCTCGGGACAAGCCTCTGGAAACACCATATATTTT. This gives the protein CASSSGQASGNTIYF.

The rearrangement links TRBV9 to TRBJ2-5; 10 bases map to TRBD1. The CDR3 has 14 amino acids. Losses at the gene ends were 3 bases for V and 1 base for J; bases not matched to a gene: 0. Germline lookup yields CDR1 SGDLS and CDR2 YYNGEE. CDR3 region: CASSGQGAQETQYF. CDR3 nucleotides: TGTGCCAGCAGCGGACAGGGGGCCCAAGAGACCCAGTACTTC.

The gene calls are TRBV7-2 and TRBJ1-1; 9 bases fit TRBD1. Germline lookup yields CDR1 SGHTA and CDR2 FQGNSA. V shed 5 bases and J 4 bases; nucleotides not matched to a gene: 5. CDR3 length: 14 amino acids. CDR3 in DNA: TGTGCCAGCAGCCCCACAGGGGGCGTCACTGAAGCTTTCTTT. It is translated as CASSPTGGVTEAFF.

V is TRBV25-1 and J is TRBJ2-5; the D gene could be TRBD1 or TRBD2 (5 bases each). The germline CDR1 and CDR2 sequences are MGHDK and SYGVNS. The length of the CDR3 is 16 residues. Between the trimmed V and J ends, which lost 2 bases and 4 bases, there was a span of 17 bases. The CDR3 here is CASSEGRGPLGETQYF. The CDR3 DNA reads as TGTGCCAGCAGTGAAGGACGGGGACCATTGGGAGAGACCCAGTACTTC.

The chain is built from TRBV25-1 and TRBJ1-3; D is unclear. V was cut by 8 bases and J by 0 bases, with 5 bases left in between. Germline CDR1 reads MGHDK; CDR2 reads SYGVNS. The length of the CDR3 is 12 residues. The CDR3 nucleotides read TGTGCCAGCCGGGGCTCTGGAAACACCATATATTTT. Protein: CASRGSGNTIYF. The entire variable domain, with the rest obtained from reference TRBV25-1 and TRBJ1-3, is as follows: EADIYQTPRYLVIGTGKKITLECSQTMGHDKMYWYQQDPGMELHLIHYSYGVNSTEKGDLSSESTVSRIRTEHFPLTLESARPSHTSQYLCASRGSGNTIYFGEGSWLTVV.

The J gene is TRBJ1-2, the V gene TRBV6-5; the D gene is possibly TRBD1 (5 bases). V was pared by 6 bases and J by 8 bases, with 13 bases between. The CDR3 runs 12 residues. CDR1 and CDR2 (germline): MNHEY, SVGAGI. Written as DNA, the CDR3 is TGTGCCAGCAGCGGGACGGGGTACGGCTACACCTTC. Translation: CASSGTGYGYTF.

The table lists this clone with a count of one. In nucleotides, the CDR3 is TGTGCCAGCTCACGGCAGGCTACAGGAGGGAATGAGCAGTTCTTC. Translating it yields CASSRQATGGNEQFF. This rearrangement joins TRBV18 to TRBJ2-1; tentatively, D is TRBD2 (6 bases). The germline gives CDR1 KGHSH, CDR2 LQKENI. The CDR3 is made up of 15 amino acids. V was pared by 4 bases and J by 7 bases, with 17 bases between. The whole variable domain, filled in from reference TRBV18 and TRBJ2-1, reads NAGVMQNPRHLVRRRGQEARLRCSPMKGHSHVYWYRQLPEEGLKFMVYLQKENIIDESGMPKERFSAEFPKEGPSILRIQQVVRGDSAAYFCASSRQATGGNEQFFGPGTRLTVL.

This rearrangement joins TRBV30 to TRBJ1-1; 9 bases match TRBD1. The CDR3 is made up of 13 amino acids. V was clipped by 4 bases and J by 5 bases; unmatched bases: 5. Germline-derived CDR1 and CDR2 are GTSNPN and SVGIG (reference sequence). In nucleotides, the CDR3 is TGTGCCTGGAATTACAGGGGGCGAACTGAAGCTTTCTTT. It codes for CAWNYRGRTEAFF.

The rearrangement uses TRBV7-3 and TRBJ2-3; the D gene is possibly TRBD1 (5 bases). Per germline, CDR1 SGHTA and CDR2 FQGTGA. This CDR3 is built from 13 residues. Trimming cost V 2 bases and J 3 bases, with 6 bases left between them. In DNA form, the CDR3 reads TGTGCCAGCAGCTTACAGGGAACAGATACGCAGTATTTT. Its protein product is CASSLQGTDTQYF.

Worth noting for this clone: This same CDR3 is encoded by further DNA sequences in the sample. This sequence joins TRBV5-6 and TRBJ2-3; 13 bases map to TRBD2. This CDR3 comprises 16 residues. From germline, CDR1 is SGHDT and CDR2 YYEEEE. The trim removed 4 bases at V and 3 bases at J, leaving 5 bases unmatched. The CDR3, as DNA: TGTGCCAGCAGCCGGGGACTAGCGGGGTATACAGATACGCAGTATTTT. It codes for CASSRGLAGYTDTQYF. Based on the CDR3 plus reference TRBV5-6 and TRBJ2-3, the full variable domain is DAGVTQSPTHLIKTRGQQVTLRCSPKSGHDTVSWYQQALGQGPQFIFQYYEEEERQRGNFPDRFSGHQFPNYSSELNVNALLLGDSALYLCASSRGLAGYTDTQYFGPGTRLTVL.

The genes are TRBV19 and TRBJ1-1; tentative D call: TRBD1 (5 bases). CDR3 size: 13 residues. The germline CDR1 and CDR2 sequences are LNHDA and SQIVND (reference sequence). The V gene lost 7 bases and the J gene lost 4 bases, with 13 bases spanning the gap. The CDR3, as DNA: TGTGCCAGTACTCCTAGGGGTGTCACTGAAGCTTTCTTT. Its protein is CASTPRGVTEAFF. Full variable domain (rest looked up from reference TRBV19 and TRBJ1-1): DGGITQSPKYLFRKEGQNVTLSCEQNLNHDAMYWYRQDPGQGLRLIYYSQIVNDFQKGDIAEGYSVSREKKESFPLTVTSAQKNPTAFYLCASTPRGVTEAFFGQGTRLTVV.

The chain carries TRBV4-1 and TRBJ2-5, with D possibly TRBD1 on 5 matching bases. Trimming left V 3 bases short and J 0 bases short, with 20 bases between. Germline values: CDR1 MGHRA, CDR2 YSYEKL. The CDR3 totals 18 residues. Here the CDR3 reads CASSHPLIYQTDQETQYF. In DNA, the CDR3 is TGCGCCAGCAGCCATCCCCTCATCTACCAGACAGACCAAGAGACCCAGTACTTC.

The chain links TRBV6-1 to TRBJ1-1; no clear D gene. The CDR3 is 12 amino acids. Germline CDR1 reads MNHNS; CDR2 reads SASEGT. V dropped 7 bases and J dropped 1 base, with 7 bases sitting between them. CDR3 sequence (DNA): TGTGCCAGCATAAGACAGAACACTGAAGCTTTCTTT. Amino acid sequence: CASIRQNTEAFF.

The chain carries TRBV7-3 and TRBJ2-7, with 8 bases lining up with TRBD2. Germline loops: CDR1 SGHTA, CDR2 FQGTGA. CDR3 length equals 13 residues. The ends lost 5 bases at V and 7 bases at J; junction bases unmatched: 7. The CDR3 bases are TGTGCCAGCAGCCAGGTCCCGGGAGGGGAGCAGTACTTC. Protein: CASSQVPGGEQYF.

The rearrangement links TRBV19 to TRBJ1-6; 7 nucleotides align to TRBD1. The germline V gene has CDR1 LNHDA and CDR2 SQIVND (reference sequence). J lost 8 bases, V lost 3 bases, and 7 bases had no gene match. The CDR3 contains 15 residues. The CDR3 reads CASSIGDSQHSPLHF. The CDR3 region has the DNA TGTGCCAGTAGTATCGGGGACAGTCAACATTCACCCCTCCACTTT.

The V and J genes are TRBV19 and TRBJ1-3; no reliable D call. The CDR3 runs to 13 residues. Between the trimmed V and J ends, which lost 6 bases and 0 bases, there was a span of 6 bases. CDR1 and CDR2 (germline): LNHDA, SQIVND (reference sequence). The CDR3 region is CASRKSSGNTIYF. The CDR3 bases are TGTGCCAGTAGAAAGAGCTCTGGAAACACCATATATTTT.

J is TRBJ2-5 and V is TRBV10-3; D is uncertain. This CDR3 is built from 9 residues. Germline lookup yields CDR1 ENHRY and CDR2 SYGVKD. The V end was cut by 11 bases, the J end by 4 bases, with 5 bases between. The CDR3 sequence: CAESETQYF. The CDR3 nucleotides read TGTGCCGAATCAGAGACCCAGTACTTC.

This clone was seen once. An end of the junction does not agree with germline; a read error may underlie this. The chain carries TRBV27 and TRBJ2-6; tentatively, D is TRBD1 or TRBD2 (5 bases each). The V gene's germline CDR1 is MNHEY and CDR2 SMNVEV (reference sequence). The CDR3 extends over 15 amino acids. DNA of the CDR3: TGTGCCAGCAGTGCTACCCCCACCGGGGCCAGCGTCCTGACTTTC. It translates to CASSATPTGASVLTF.